Presented here are 32 T cell receptor beta chains from one specimen sequenced in a study of Ad26.COV2.S vaccination and SARS-CoV-2 variants. Indicated treatment: over 15 received Ad26.COV2.S at low or high dose, single or two shots; roughly 5 received placebo; per-sample allocation not given. The samples date from day 63 after the first vaccine or placebo injection. The assay was immunoSEQ multiplex PCR, and TCRdb's table has in-frame clones only and misses some. There are hundreds of thousands of clones in the sample; approximately 89% occur only once, and around 3% lies in the top ten. Sequencing was performed on peripheral blood, taken in a trial of Ad26.COV2.S vaccine versus placebo. The receptors originated from a person between 18 and 60 years old who received the Ad26.COV2.S COVID-19 vaccine or a placebo.

The chain employs TRBV6-4 and TRBJ2-1; TRBD2 might be the D (5 bases). Germline V gene sequence: CDR1 MRHNA, CDR2 SNTAGT. The CDR3 has 14 residues. V dropped 0 bases and J dropped 3 bases, with 6 bases sitting between them. CDR3 sequence (DNA): TGTGCCAGCAGTGACTCCAGCGGCTACAATGAGCAGTTCTTC. This codes for CASSDSSGYNEQFF.

This CDR3 is CASSVVGNTGELFF. The CDR3 DNA sequence: TGTGCCAGCAGCGTAGTTGGGAACACCGGGGAGCTGTTTTTT. V gene TRBV9 combines with J gene TRBJ2-2; the D is unclear. The CDR3 is 14 residues long. Germline assignment: CDR1 SGDLS and CDR2 YYNGEE. Trimming cost V 0 bases and J 1 base, with 4 bases left between them.

The rearrangement joins TRBV28 to TRBJ1-2; TRBD1 aligns across 7 bases. Germline V lookup: CDR1 MDHEN, CDR2 SYDVKM. This CDR3 comprises 14 residues. J gave up 14 bases and V 5 bases, and 17 bases lay outside the gene matches. The CDR3 here is CASSLPGGGPSLTF. DNA of the CDR3: TGTGCCAGCAGTCTCCCAGGGGGAGGACCGTCTCTTACCTTC.

The genes are TRBV4-2 and TRBJ2-3; D tentatively fits TRBD1 or TRBD2 (6 bases each). Germline V gives CDR1 LGHNA, CDR2 YNFKEQ. V gave up 1 base and J gave up 5 bases, with 16 bases separating them. The CDR3 extends over 16 amino acids. DNA for the CDR3: TGTGCCAGCAGCCAAGGGTCCGGGGGCGGGATAGATACGCAGTATTTT. Encoded protein: CASSQGSGGGIDTQYF.

This chain links TRBV19 with TRBJ2-1; D is unresolved. CDR3 length: 14 residues. Germline V CDR1 and CDR2: LNHDA, SQIVND (reference sequence). Trimming left V 3 bases short and J 7 bases short, with 13 bases between. DNA for the CDR3: TGTGCCAGTAGTATGTTGGCTAGTACGAATGAGCAGTTCTTC. Its translation: CASSMLASTNEQFF.

The gene calls are TRBV5-5 and TRBJ2-1; the D is unclear. The V gene's germline CDR1 is SGHKS and CDR2 YYEKEE (reference sequence). The CDR3 is made up of 16 amino acids. Trimming removed 1 base at V and 0 bases at J, with 11 bases between. CDR3 in amino acids: CASSLSVVSSYNEQFF. The CDR3 bases are TGTGCCAGCAGCTTGTCAGTGGTGAGCTCCTACAATGAGCAGTTCTTC.

The chain recombines TRBV5-1 with TRBJ2-5; D is undetermined. Germline values: CDR1 SGHRS, CDR2 YFSETQ. V dropped 4 bases and J dropped 3 bases, with 16 bases sitting between them. The CDR3 runs 15 residues. The DNA of the CDR3 is TGCGCCAGCAGCCCTTCGGACGGAAGGGAAGAGACCCAGTACTTC. Encoded protein: CASSPSDGREETQYF.

The rearrangement joins TRBV2 to TRBJ2-3; D gene ambiguous. The CDR3 consists of 12 residues. Trimming shortened V by 3 bases and J by 2 bases, and 3 bases separated the two germline ends. Germline V gene lookup returns CDR1 SNHLY and CDR2 FYNNEI. CDR3 sequence: CASSDLTDTQYF. In DNA form, the CDR3 reads TGTGCCAGCAGTGACCTCACAGATACGCAGTATTTT.

The J gene is TRBJ2-1, the V gene TRBV9; perhaps TRBD2 as D (6 bases). This CDR3 region has 16 residues. Germline loops: CDR1 SGDLS, CDR2 YYNGEE. The ends were cut back, 4 bases at V and 3 bases at J, with 17 bases in the middle. CDR3 sequence: CASSLRLGQNYNEQFF. The CDR3 DNA is TGTGCCAGCAGCTTAAGACTAGGACAAAACTACAATGAGCAGTTCTTC.

The genes are TRBV7-9 and TRBJ2-7, with D hard to call. The CDR3 loop spans 12 amino acids. CDR1 is SEHNR, CDR2 FQNEAQ, per germline (reference sequence). Between the trimmed V and J ends, which lost 1 base and 7 bases, there was a span of 8 bases. For the CDR3, the DNA is TGTGCCAGCAGCTTAGGGCCGGCGGAGCAGTACTTC. Protein: CASSLGPAEQYF.

The chain employs TRBV29-1 and TRBJ1-5; TRBD1 matches at 9 bases. The CDR3 is 13 amino acids. Germline CDR1 and CDR2: SQVTM and ANQGSEA. The V segment lost 5 bases and the J segment 5 bases; nucleotides outside the gene matches: 4. CDR3 sequence reads: CSVRQGGDQPQHF. Written as DNA, the CDR3 is TGCAGCGTTCGACAGGGGGGTGATCAGCCCCAGCATTTT.

V is TRBV27 and J is TRBJ1-5; 7 bases agree with TRBD1. The CDR3 contains 13 residues. V gave up 6 bases and J gave up 4 bases; unmatched junction bases: 3. Germline CDR1 reads MNHEY; CDR2 reads SMNVEV (reference sequence). The CDR3 reads CASSPDRNQPQHF. For the CDR3, the DNA is TGTGCCAGCAGCCCGGACAGGAATCAGCCCCAGCATTTT.

The chain has TRBV4-2 and TRBJ2-7, with 8 bases identical to TRBD1. With V trimmed by 0 bases and J by 7 bases, 8 bases remained unmatched. Germline assignment: CDR1 LGHNA and CDR2 YNFKEQ. The CDR3 has 15 residues. The DNA for the CDR3 is TGTGCCAGCAGCCAAGAAGGGCAGGGGGCGGGGGAGCAGTACTTC. Amino acid sequence: CASSQEGQGAGEQYF.

This chain links TRBV5-1 with TRBJ2-1, with D perhaps TRBD2 (6 bases). In germline, CDR1 is SGHRS, CDR2 YFSETQ. This CDR3 is built from 15 residues. Trimming cost V 4 bases and J 3 bases, with 14 bases left between them. Written as DNA, the CDR3 is TGCGCCAGCAGCCCCCGTCTCGGGGGCTACAATGAGCAGTTCTTC. This translates into CASSPRLGGYNEQFF.

V and J are TRBV19 and TRBJ1-1, with 7 nucleotides matching TRBD1. V dropped 4 bases and J dropped 5; count of bases not matched to a gene: 4. Per the germline V gene, CDR1 is LNHDA and CDR2 is SQIVND (reference sequence). CDR3 length: 13 amino acids. CDR3 nucleotide sequence: TGTGCCAGTAGTAATAGGGGGCGGACTGAAGCTTTCTTT. Translation gives CASSNRGRTEAFF.

This chain joins TRBV27 and TRBJ2-7; D is uncertain. V lost 4 bases and J lost 3, with 10 bases in between. The CDR3 runs 13 residues. The germline CDR1 and CDR2 sequences are MNHEY and SMNVEV (reference sequence). CDR3 in amino acids: CASSSHNSYEQYF. DNA for the CDR3: TGTGCCAGCAGTTCTCATAATAGCTACGAGCAGTACTTC.

The rearrangement uses TRBV19 and TRBJ2-2; 10 positions match TRBD2. The germline gives CDR1 LNHDA, CDR2 SQIVND (reference sequence). Trimming removed 3 bases from V and 5 bases from J; junction bases left unmatched: 6. The CDR3 loop spans 16 amino acids. The CDR3 sequence is CASSISGGDYTGELFF. DNA for the CDR3: TGTGCCAGTAGTATCAGCGGGGGGGATTATACCGGGGAGCTGTTTTTT.

This chain uses TRBV3-1 (or the pseudogene TRBV3-2) with TRBJ2-1; either TRBD1 or TRBD2 may supply D (5 bases each). V shed 4 bases and J shed 4 bases, with 11 bases lying between them. The CDR3 spans 14 residues. Per the germline V gene, CDR1 is LGHDT and CDR2 is YNNKEL (reference sequence). The CDR3 reads CASSLRDPYNEQFF. CDR3 nucleotides: TGTGCCAGCAGCCTCCGGGACCCTTACAATGAGCAGTTCTTC.

The gene calls are TRBV5-1 and TRBJ1-4, with TRBD1 as a possible D gene (5 bases). V was shortened by 4 bases and J by 5 bases, with 18 bases between the two germline ends. CDR1 is SGHRS and CDR2 is YFSETQ in the germline V gene. The CDR3 loop spans 16 amino acids. For the CDR3, the DNA is TGCGCCAGCAGCCCCGACCCCACGGGGGGGAATGAAAAACTGTTTTTT. Its translation: CASSPDPTGGNEKLFF.

V is TRBV25-1 and J is TRBJ1-3; D gene ambiguous. V shed 4 bases and J shed 3 bases, with 7 bases lying between them. This CDR3 is built from 13 residues. The germline V gene encodes CDR1 MGHDK and CDR2 SYGVNS. The CDR3 coding sequence is TGTGCCAGCAGTGGGCTTGGTGGAAACACCATATATTTT. Translating it yields CASSGLGGNTIYF.

The chain is built from TRBV29-1 and TRBJ2-7, with 10 bases that match TRBD2. V was clipped by 4 bases and J by 4 bases; unmatched bases: 4. Per the germline V gene, CDR1 is SQVTM and CDR2 is ANQGSEA. The CDR3 is 13 amino acids. The CDR3 here is CSVGPSGRYEQYF. CDR3 coding DNA: TGCAGCGTTGGACCTAGCGGGAGATACGAGCAGTACTTC.

The chain combines TRBV6-5 with TRBJ2-4; 8 bases line up with TRBD1. Germline trimming cut 2 bases from V and 5 bases from J; bases unmatched to any gene: 8. In germline, CDR1 is MNHEY, CDR2 SVGAGI. The CDR3 covers 16 residues. CDR3 sequence reads: CASSYGPGGLQNIQYF. The DNA for the CDR3 is TGTGCCAGCAGTTACGGCCCAGGGGGCCTACAAAACATTCAGTACTTC.

J is TRBJ2-1 and V is TRBV7-6; 9 nucleotides agree with TRBD2. Germline CDR1 is SGHVS and CDR2 is FNYEAQ. The CDR3 spans 15 residues. The CDR3 loop reads CQRLAEPSSYNEQFF. The CDR3, as DNA: TGTCAAAGACTAGCGGAACCGAGCTCCTACAATGAGCAGTTCTTC.

The rearrangement links TRBV19 to TRBJ2-3; no clear D. Looked up from germline, CDR1 is LNHDA and CDR2 is SQIVND (reference sequence). The CDR3 runs 14 residues. V was cut by 6 bases and J by 1 base, with 11 bases left in between. The CDR3 region is CASSPLQGTDTQYF. CDR3 nucleotides: TGTGCCAGTAGCCCCCTCCAGGGCACAGATACGCAGTATTTT. Full variable domain (remainder filled in from reference TRBV19 and TRBJ2-3): DGGITQSPKYLFRKEGQNVTLSCEQNLNHDAMYWYRQDPGQGLRLIYYSQIVNDFQKGDIAEGYSVSREKKESFPLTVTSAQKNPTAFYLCASSPLQGTDTQYFGPGTRLTVL.

The rearrangement links TRBV25-1 to TRBJ2-1, with 8 bases matching TRBD1. The trim removed 5 bases at V and 6 bases at J, leaving 9 bases unmatched. The CDR3 spans 15 residues. Germline-derived CDR1 and CDR2 are MGHDK and SYGVNS. CDR3 in amino acids: CASSLRTGRRNEQFF. CDR3 coding DNA: TGTGCCAGCAGTTTAAGGACAGGGCGTCGCAATGAGCAGTTCTTC. Looking up the rest from reference TRBV25-1 and TRBJ2-1 gives the full variable domain: EADIYQTPRYLVIGTGKKITLECSQTMGHDKMYWYQQDPGMELHLIHYSYGVNSTEKGDLSSESTVSRIRTEHFPLTLESARPSHTSQYLCASSLRTGRRNEQFFGPGTRLTVL.

The chain employs TRBV21-1 and TRBJ1-3; TRBD1 is taken as the D call from the table, unchecked against the DNA. TRBV21-1 is classified as a pseudogene. This CDR3 comprises 18 residues. The CDR3 DNA follows: TGTGCCAGCAGCAACCGACAGGTCAAATTCCAAGTCCGAAACACCATATATTTT. Amino acids: CASSNRQVKFQVRNTIYF.

This chain joins TRBV12-3 or TRBV12-4 and TRBJ2-3; no clear D. V lost 5 bases and J 2 bases, leaving 8 bases between the germline ends. The CDR3 has 13 amino acids. CDR3 sequence: CASSRTDTDTQYF. CDR3 coding DNA: TGTGCCAGCAGTCGGACGGACACAGATACGCAGTATTTT.

The V and J genes are TRBV21-1 and TRBJ2-7; TRBD1, as called in the table, went unchecked against the DNA. TRBV21-1 is a pseudogene. CDR3 length: 15 amino acids. CDR3 amino acids: CASSRRDRGPHEQYF. The CDR3 DNA reads TGTGCCAGCAGCCGCCGGGACAGGGGGCCCCACGAGCAGTACTTC.

V and J are TRBV4-2 and TRBJ2-1; perhaps TRBD1 as D (6 bases). V was trimmed by 4 bases and J by 7 bases, leaving 14 bases between them. Germline-derived CDR1 and CDR2 are LGHNA and YNFKEQ. This CDR3 region has 14 residues. The CDR3 protein is CASSLRGSGNEQFF. The CDR3 DNA sequence: TGTGCCAGCAGCCTTAGGGGGTCGGGGAATGAGCAGTTCTTC.

Only a few counts were recorded for this clone. This chain uses TRBV15 with TRBJ1-2; 7 nucleotides match TRBD1. This CDR3 is 15 amino acids long. V trimming: 3 bases; J trimming: 7 bases; junction bases outside the gene matches: 11. The germline gives CDR1 LNHNV, CDR2 YYDKDF (reference sequence). As DNA, the CDR3 is TGTGCCACCAGCAGCACCCTACAGGGGCTGACTGGCTACACCTTC. Translated, it gives CATSSTLQGLTGYTF.

The chain recombines TRBV25-1 with TRBJ1-2, with 9 nucleotides matching TRBD1. The J segment lost 6 bases and the V segment lost 6 bases, leaving 11 bases of the junction unmatched. CDR1 is MGHDK, CDR2 SYGVNS, per germline. The CDR3 has 15 amino acids. CDR3 loop: CASRAGQGNLHGYTF. The CDR3 DNA reads TGTGCCAGCAGGGCTGGACAGGGGAATCTTCATGGCTACACCTTC.

The chain combines TRBV29-1 with TRBJ1-3, with a tentative D call TRBD1 (5 bases). The length of the CDR3 is 14 residues. V lost 7 bases, J lost 0 bases, and 13 bases lay in between. Per the germline V gene, CDR1 is SQVTM and CDR2 is ANQGSEA. DNA of the CDR3: TGCAGCGCCGAGCACAGGAACTCTGGAAACACCATATATTTT. It yields the protein CSAEHRNSGNTIYF.